A single sample is the source of the 26 T cell receptor beta chains below, sequenced in a study of tumor-infiltrating lymphocytes in localized non-small cell lung cancer. Repertoires were generated with immunoSEQ multiplex PCR, while TCRdb's copy carries only in-frame clones and drops some. Of about 6,700 clones in the sample, 60% to 85% were seen once. The specimen was uninvolved lung tissue not adjacent to the tumor. All receptors derive from a human donor with non-small cell lung cancer.

This chain joins TRBV9 and TRBJ2-5; 12 bases align to TRBD2. V was pared by 0 bases and J by 1 base, with 1 base of the junction left unmatched. The germline CDR1 and CDR2 sequences are SGDLS and YYNGEE. The CDR3 is 16 residues long. The CDR3 coding sequence is TGTGCCAGCAGCGTAGGGACTAGCGGGGTCCAAGAGACCCAGTACTTC. Translated, it gives CASSVGTSGVQETQYF.

The rearrangement links TRBV19 to TRBJ2-3; D gene ambiguous. Deletions cut 6 bases from V and 1 base from J, with 8 bases between. The CDR3 contains 13 residues. CDR1 and CDR2 (germline): LNHDA, SQIVND (reference sequence). The CDR3 loop reads CASSRPGTDTQYF. The CDR3 coding sequence is TGTGCCAGTAGCAGGCCCGGCACAGATACGCAGTATTTT.

This chain uses TRBV10-3 with TRBJ2-3; a weak D match, TRBD2 (5 bases). This CDR3 is 13 amino acids long. In germline, CDR1 is ENHRY, CDR2 SYGVKD. Trimming pared 0 bases from V and 4 bases from J, leaving 5 bases between. CDR3 bases: TGTGCCATCAGTGAGTCAGCGGCAGATACGCAGTATTTT. It codes for CAISESAADTQYF.

The gene calls are TRBV30 and TRBJ1-2; D is unresolved. This CDR3 region has 11 residues. V was trimmed by 1 base and J by 6 bases, leaving 6 bases between them. Per the germline V gene, CDR1 is GTSNPN and CDR2 is SVGIG (reference sequence). CDR3 nucleotide sequence: TGTGCCTGGAGTGCCTATGATGGCTACACCTTC. It yields the protein CAWSAYDGYTF.

There are a few counts of this clone. The rearrangement joins TRBV25-1 to TRBJ2-1; 10 nucleotides align to TRBD2. There are 15 residues in the CDR3. The germline V gene encodes CDR1 MGHDK and CDR2 SYGVNS. Trimming removed 5 bases from V and 6 bases from J; junction bases left unmatched: 7. The CDR3 here is CASSSASGSINEQFF. CDR3 nucleotides: TGTGCCAGCAGTTCGGCTAGCGGGAGTATCAATGAGCAGTTCTTC.

The chain combines TRBV2 with TRBJ1-5; D is possibly TRBD1 (6 bases). The CDR3 extends over 16 amino acids. Between the trimmed V and J ends, which lost 4 bases and 6 bases, there was a span of 19 bases. CDR1 and CDR2 from the germline V gene are SNHLY and FYNNEI. CDR3 loop: CASSAGERTGRQPQHF. Written as DNA, the CDR3 is TGTGCCAGCAGTGCAGGGGAACGGACCGGCCGTCAGCCCCAGCATTTT.

Points on this clone: Since the CDR3 does not end with the conserved phenylalanine or tryptophan, this likely comes from a read error. The limits of the CDR3 on the DNA are not certain, so only TCRdb's listed CDR3 is given. This chain connects TRBV23-1 to TRBJ2-7; the DNA was not compared with TRBD2, the D call given in the table. TRBV23-1 is recorded as an ORF, its role being uncertain. Including both end residues, the CDR3 is 9 amino acids long. CDR3 amino acids: CASSQSMRA.

The chain recombines TRBV19 with TRBJ1-2; D gene ambiguous. The germline V and J ends were trimmed by 7 bases and 8 bases, with 14 bases remaining between them. The germline V gene has CDR1 LNHDA and CDR2 SQIVND (reference sequence). The CDR3 covers 12 residues. CDR3 amino acids: CASKYGNDGYTF. The CDR3 DNA reads as TGTGCCAGTAAATACGGAAACGACGGCTACACCTTC.

The chain has TRBV2 and TRBJ2-7, with D possibly being TRBD1 (5 bases). In germline, CDR1 is SNHLY, CDR2 FYNNEI. V lost 3 bases and J lost 0, with 12 bases in between. The CDR3 totals 15 residues. The CDR3 DNA sequence: TGTGCCAGCAGTGACAGGGTCGGTAGCTCCTACGAGCAGTACTTC. Encoded protein: CASSDRVGSSYEQYF. Looking up the rest from reference TRBV2 and TRBJ2-7 gives the full variable domain: EPEVTQTPSHQVTQMGQEVILRCVPISNHLYFYWYRQILGQKVEFLVSFYNNEISEKSEIFDDQFSVERPDGSNFTLKIRSTKLEDSAMYFCASSDRVGSSYEQYFGPGTRLTVT.

V usage is TRBV6-5 and J usage is TRBJ1-2, with D unresolved. Germline assignment: CDR1 MNHEY and CDR2 SVGAGI. V lost 2 bases and J lost 5, with 12 bases in between. The length of the CDR3 is 14 residues. This CDR3 is CASSYANGGYGYTF. Here the CDR3 DNA reads TGTGCCAGCAGTTACGCAAATGGTGGTTATGGCTACACCTTC.

The gene calls are TRBV5-1 and TRBJ1-1; D perhaps matches TRBD1 (6 bases). Germline V lookup: CDR1 SGHRS, CDR2 YFSETQ. The CDR3 consists of 15 residues. V lost 0 bases and J 7 bases, leaving 16 bases between the germline ends. CDR3 in amino acids: CASSLAGTGNFEAFF. The CDR3, as DNA: TGCGCCAGCAGCTTGGCCGGTACAGGGAACTTTGAAGCTTTCTTT.

The rearrangement uses TRBV2 and TRBJ1-4; D is perhaps TRBD1 (6 bases). The germline CDR1 and CDR2 sequences are SNHLY and FYNNEI. The CDR3 length is 12 residues. Trimming took 5 bases from V and 8 from J, leaving 9 bases between them. The CDR3 here is CASSTGWEKLFF. In nucleotides, the CDR3 is TGTGCCAGCAGTACAGGGTGGGAAAAACTGTTTTTT.

In its sample, this clone was seen once. The CDR3 protein is CASSVWDRGRGSYYGYTF. Written as DNA, the CDR3 is TGCGCCAGCAGTGTTTGGGACAGGGGGCGCGGGTCATACTATGGCTACACCTTC. The V and J genes are TRBV10-1 and TRBJ1-2; 12 bases align to TRBD1. This CDR3 is built from 18 residues. Germline assignment: CDR1 WNHNN and CDR2 SYGVQD (reference sequence). V lost 4 bases to trimming and J lost 3 bases; unmatched junction nucleotides: 12.

The chain is built from TRBV4-3 and TRBJ2-1, with TRBD2 matching over 11 bases. The V gene's germline CDR1 is LGHNA and CDR2 YSLEER. Trimming at V came to 2 bases and at J to 7 bases, leaving 16 bases not matched to a gene. This CDR3 is built from 19 residues. CDR3 nucleotides: TGCGCCAGCAGCCAAACTAGCGGGGGACTCATCCACTCGGGAAATGAGCAGTTCTTC. The encoded protein is CASSQTSGGLIHSGNEQFF.

This clone has only one observation. The rearrangement uses TRBV7-2 and TRBJ1-5; D is unclear. This CDR3 has 14 residues. Trimming shortened V by 5 bases and J by 2 bases, and 10 bases separated the two germline ends. The germline gives CDR1 SGHTA, CDR2 FQGNSA. The CDR3 reads CASSTPGGNQPQHF. CDR3 DNA sequence: TGTGCCAGCAGCACTCCTGGGGGCAATCAGCCCCAGCATTTT.

This clone was observed once. The V call is TRBV6-5, the J call TRBJ2-3; D is undetermined. Trimming shortened V by 8 bases and J by 3 bases, and 3 bases separated the two germline ends. The CDR3 has 10 residues. The germline V gene encodes CDR1 MNHEY and CDR2 SVGAGI. The CDR3 loop is CASRTDTQYF. In DNA, the CDR3 is TGTGCCAGCCGTACAGATACGCAGTATTTT.

V gene TRBV7-2 combines with J gene TRBJ2-4; D remains ambiguous. The germline V gene has CDR1 SGHTA and CDR2 FQGNSA. V was trimmed by 3 bases and J by 7 bases, leaving 10 bases between them. The CDR3 runs to 13 residues. The CDR3, as DNA: TGTGCCAGCAGCTTGGGCAGTGATAACATTCAGTACTTC. This translates into CASSLGSDNIQYF.

This clone has only one observation. The rearrangement uses TRBV9 and TRBJ2-1; D not resolved. Germline CDR1 SGDLS, CDR2 YYNGEE. V lost 3 bases, J lost 7 bases, and 5 bases lay in between. The CDR3 runs to 11 residues. The CDR3 DNA sequence: TGTGCCAGCAGCGCTTTGAATGAGCAGTTCTTC. Translated: CASSALNEQFF. The variable domain in full, completed from reference TRBV9 and TRBJ2-1, reads DSGVTQTPKHLITATGQRVTLRCSPRSGDLSVYWYQQSLDQGLQFLIQYYNGEERAKGNILERFSAQQFPDLHSELNLSSLELGDSALYFCASSALNEQFFGPGTRLTVL.

The V and J genes are TRBV7-2 and TRBJ1-4; D may be TRBD1 (5 bases). The CDR3 extends over 14 amino acids. Germline V gives CDR1 SGHTA, CDR2 FQGNSA. V was cut by 5 bases and J by 6 bases, with 13 bases left in between. DNA of the CDR3: TGTGCCAGCAGCCGGGGCGGGACCCATGAAAAACTGTTTTTT. Protein product: CASSRGGTHEKLFF.

This chain connects TRBV19 to TRBJ1-3; D gene unclear. The germline V gene has CDR1 LNHDA and CDR2 SQIVND (reference sequence). V was trimmed by 5 bases and J by 0 bases, leaving 14 bases between them. CDR3 length equals 16 residues. The CDR3 reads CASSLLTRHSGNTIYF. CDR3 DNA sequence: TGTGCCAGTAGTCTTCTCACACGACACTCTGGAAACACCATATATTTT.

The chain is built from TRBV2 and TRBJ2-2; 10 bases align to TRBD2. The V segment lost 6 bases and the J segment 3 bases; nucleotides outside the gene matches: 7. CDR3 length: 16 amino acids. Looked up from germline, CDR1 is SNHLY and CDR2 is FYNNEI. CDR3: CASRGPGLAYTGELFF. The CDR3 DNA sequence: TGTGCCAGCAGAGGTCCGGGACTAGCGTACACCGGGGAGCTGTTTTTT.

V is TRBV14 and J is TRBJ2-3; no reliable D call. Germline assignment: CDR1 SGHDN and CDR2 FVKESK. This CDR3 has 13 amino acids. Trimming left V 4 bases short and J 1 base short, with 6 bases between. CDR3 residues: CASSLLGTDTQYF. CDR3 DNA: TGTGCCAGCAGCCTCTTGGGCACAGATACGCAGTATTTT.

This chain connects TRBV27 to TRBJ2-7; 13 bases map to TRBD2. The ends lost 0 bases at V and 6 bases at J; junction bases unmatched: 14. CDR1 is MNHEY, CDR2 SMNVEV, per germline (reference sequence). The CDR3 runs 19 residues. The DNA for the CDR3 is TGTGCCAGCAGTTTATCGGGACTAGCGGGATACGGATTTGCGCGCGAGCAGTACTTC. Amino acids: CASSLSGLAGYGFAREQYF.

This sequence joins TRBV2 and TRBJ2-7; 11 nucleotides match TRBD1. CDR1 SNHLY and CDR2 FYNNEI come from the germline V gene. V trimming: 9 bases; J trimming: 2 bases; junction bases outside the gene matches: 3. The length of the CDR3 is 13 residues. CDR3 sequence (DNA): TGTGCCAGGGGACAGGGGGTGACCTACGAGCAGTACTTC. It codes for CARGQGVTYEQYF.

V gene TRBV7-2 combines with J gene TRBJ2-2, with D perhaps matching TRBD1 (5 bases). Looked up from germline, CDR1 is SGHTA and CDR2 is FQGNSA. The CDR3 has 15 residues. V was shortened by 1 base and J by 6 bases, with 12 bases between the two germline ends. CDR3 sequence: CASSLENRISGELFF. As DNA, the CDR3 is TGTGCCAGCAGCTTAGAGAACAGGATTTCCGGGGAGCTGTTTTTT.

The count of this clone is one. The chain uses TRBV7-6 and TRBJ2-2, with TRBD2 matching over 10 bases. The CDR3 length is 16 residues. The J segment lost 4 bases and the V segment lost 0 bases, leaving 2 bases of the junction unmatched. Germline V gene lookup returns CDR1 SGHVS and CDR2 FNYEAQ. The CDR3: CASSLARLAGTGELFF. The CDR3 region has the DNA TGTGCCAGCAGCTTAGCGAGACTAGCGGGCACCGGGGAGCTGTTTTTT.